This T cell receptor beta chain was identified in a study of T cells in Graves' hyperthyroidism and ophthalmopathy. The study, taken as a whole, reports: From stable hyperthyroidism, ophthalmopathy was set apart by a 13 V-J model.

Amplified regions were TCR beta CDR3 sequences from RNA transcripts. Using the HTBI primer set, a first-round RT-PCR was run on the TCR CDR3. TCRdb called the multiplex PCR reads again in MiXCR, with one record for every CDR3 protein. The table has roughly 500,000 distinct CDR3 sequences, 40% to 55% seen once. Trimming took off 4 bases at V and 0 bases at J, with 23 bases between the two ends. The CDR3 has 20 residues. CDR1 and CDR2 (germline): SGHRS, YFSETQ. This clonotype has at least ten counts. Its antigen remains unknown. The sequenced material came from peripheral blood or thyroid tissue (not recorded which). V and J are TRBV5-1 and TRBJ2-6; D perhaps matches TRBD1 (6 bases). The sequence was collected from an adult woman with Graves' disease, either hyperthyroidism or ophthalmopathy (not recorded which). CDR3 DNA: TGCGCCAGCAGCCCTGACAGGCGGCTCATCCTCTACTCTGGGGCCAACGTCCTGACTTTC. This gives the protein CASSPDRRLILYSGANVLTF. Combining the CDR3 with reference TRBV5-1 and TRBJ2-6 gives the whole variable domain KAGVTQTPRYLIKTRGQQVTLSCSPISGHRSVSWYQQTPGQGLQFLFEYFSETQRNKGNFPGRFSGRQFSNSRSEMNVSTLELGDSALYLCASSPDRRLILYSGANVLTFGAGSRLTVL.